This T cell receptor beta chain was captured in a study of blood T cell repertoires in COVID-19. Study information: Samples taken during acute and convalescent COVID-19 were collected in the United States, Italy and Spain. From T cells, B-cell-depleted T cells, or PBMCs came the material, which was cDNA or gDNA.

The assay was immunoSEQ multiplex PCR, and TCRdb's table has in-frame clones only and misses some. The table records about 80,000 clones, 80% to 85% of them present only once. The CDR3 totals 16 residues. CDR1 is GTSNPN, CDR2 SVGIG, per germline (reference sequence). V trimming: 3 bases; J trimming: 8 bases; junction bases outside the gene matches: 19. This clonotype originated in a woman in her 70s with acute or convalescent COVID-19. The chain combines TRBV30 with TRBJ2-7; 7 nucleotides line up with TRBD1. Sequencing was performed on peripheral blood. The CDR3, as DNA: TGTGCCTGGAGCCCCCCGCAAACAGGGGTGGTATTCAAGCAGTACTTC. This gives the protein CAWSPPQTGVVFKQYF.